The source of this T cell receptor beta chain is a study of blood T cell repertoires in COVID-19. Overall study context: Donors in the United States, Italy and Spain gave samples during acute or convalescent COVID-19.

In the authors' methods: Nucleated cell counts were estimated from reference gene primer amplification. Measured with immunoSEQ multiplex PCR; TCRdb has only the in-frame clones, and not every one. V and J calls and clone size are as listed in that table; D and trimming were resolved from the DNA. This table has approximately 150,000 clones, about 83% appearing once. Patients from Seattle were sampled longitudinally, starting during active infection. J lost 0 bases, V lost 7 bases, and 12 bases had no gene match. CDR3 length: 17 residues. Germline lookup yields CDR1 WSHSY and CDR2 SAAADI. This clone showed up just a few times.

V usage is TRBV10-2 and J usage is TRBJ2-7; 10 bases line up with TRBD2. The origin of this receptor is a woman of 80 years or more with COVID-19, enrolled during active disease. The sequenced sample was peripheral blood. The CDR3 sequence is CASNRGLAPDPSYEQYF. DNA for the CDR3: TGCGCCAGCAACAGGGGACTAGCGCCAGACCCCTCCTACGAGCAGTACTTC.